These 29 T cell receptor beta chains came from one sample sequenced in a study of blood T cell repertoires in COVID-19. The data were produced by immunoSEQ multiplex PCR, yet TCRdb's version contains in-frame clones alone and is incomplete. The table records over 55,000 clones, around 90% of them present only once. Sequencing was performed on peripheral blood. The source of these receptors is a human donor with active COVID-19. The donor label of this sample is uncertain.

V and J are TRBV6-5 and TRBJ2-7; D is unresolved. V lost 2 bases, J lost 6 bases, and 5 bases lay in between. Looked up from germline, CDR1 is MNHEY and CDR2 is SVGAGI. The CDR3 has 11 residues. The CDR3 sequence: CASSYIGEQYF. CDR3 DNA: TGTGCCAGCAGTTACATCGGCGAGCAGTACTTC.

The rearrangement uses TRBV4-1 and TRBJ2-1; D remains ambiguous. Trimming took 2 bases from V and 3 from J, leaving 14 bases between them. CDR3 length equals 16 residues. The germline V gene encodes CDR1 MGHRA and CDR2 YSYEKL. The CDR3 coding sequence is TGCGCCAGCAGCCAATCCCCTAGACCGAGCTACAATGAGCAGTTCTTC. Its translation: CASSQSPRPSYNEQFF.

The chain couples TRBV2 to TRBJ2-1; possible D gene TRBD1, 5 bases. CDR1 and CDR2 from the germline V gene are SNHLY and FYNNEI. The length of the CDR3 is 15 residues. V dropped 7 bases and J dropped 10 bases, with 23 bases sitting between them. As DNA, the CDR3 is TGTGCCAGCACCCAAAGGGGAACAACAATGAAAGAGCAGTTCTTC. Its protein product is CASTQRGTTMKEQFF.

The chain joins TRBV28 to TRBJ2-7; 8 nucleotides align to TRBD1. CDR1 and CDR2 from the germline V gene are MDHEN and SYDVKM. Trimming took 3 bases from V and 7 from J; bases not matched to a gene: 2. The CDR3 spans 12 residues. In DNA, the CDR3 is TGTGCCAGCAGTTTGTACAGGGGGGAGCAGTACTTC. This sequence encodes CASSLYRGEQYF.

The rearrangement joins TRBV24-1 to TRBJ2-7, with a tentative D call TRBD1 (5 bases). The germline V gene encodes CDR1 KGHDR and CDR2 SFDVKD. V lost 5 bases and J lost 2, with 12 bases in between. The CDR3 length is 14 residues. CDR3 nucleotides: TGTGCCACCAGTGCGGCAGGGAAGACCTACGAGCAGTACTTC. Its translation is CATSAAGKTYEQYF.

The chain combines TRBV7-9 with TRBJ2-7; 9 bases agree with TRBD1. Germline CDR1 reads SEHNR; CDR2 reads FQNEAQ (reference sequence). The J segment lost 6 bases and the V segment lost 4 bases, leaving 1 base of the junction unmatched. This CDR3 has 12 amino acids. The CDR3 loop is CASSSTGGEQYF. The CDR3 DNA reads as TGTGCCAGCAGCTCGACAGGGGGCGAGCAGTACTTC. The full variable domain, its missing parts supplied by reference TRBV7-9 and TRBJ2-7, is DTGVSQNPRHKITKRGQNVTFRCDPISEHNRLYWYRQTLGQGPEFLTYFQNEAQLEKSRLLSDRFSAERPKGSFSTLEIQRTEQGDSAMYLCASSSTGGEQYFGPGTRLTVT.

CDR3 DNA sequence: TGTGCCAGCAGCTTACTAGCGGTCGGAACCTACGAGCAGTACTTC. Protein: CASSLLAVGTYEQYF. This sequence joins TRBV11-2 and TRBJ2-7; 7 bases line up with TRBD2. V was clipped by 2 bases and J by 2 bases; unmatched bases: 6. CDR1 and CDR2 from the germline V gene are SGHAT and FQNNGV. The CDR3 length is 15 residues.

The V and J genes are TRBV6-5 and TRBJ2-1; 7 bases fit TRBD1. The CDR3 loop spans 16 amino acids. Looked up from germline, CDR1 is MNHEY and CDR2 is SVGAGI. V lost 4 bases to trimming and J lost 3 bases; unmatched junction nucleotides: 9. The chain's CDR3 is CASSFQPGQNYNEQFF. CDR3 nucleotide sequence: TGTGCCAGCAGTTTCCAACCGGGACAGAACTACAATGAGCAGTTCTTC.

This clone occurred once. The chain uses TRBV18 and TRBJ1-2, with D tentatively TRBD1 (5 bases). Per the germline V gene, CDR1 is KGHSH and CDR2 is LQKENI. Trimming took 1 base from V and 9 from J, leaving 15 bases between them. This CDR3 comprises 14 residues. CDR3 nucleotide sequence: TGTGCCAGCTCACCACTCGGGGGAAGTGGTCGCTACACCTTC. This gives the protein CASSPLGGSGRYTF.

This clone came up a few times. V is TRBV6-6 and J is TRBJ2-7; D uncertain. V shed 7 bases and J shed 3 bases, with 7 bases lying between them. Germline CDR1 MNHNY, CDR2 SVGAGI (reference sequence). The CDR3 is 11 residues long. CDR3 coding DNA: TGTGCCAGCAAACAGAGCTACGAGCAGTACTTC. Its protein is CASKQSYEQYF.

The CDR3 nucleotides read TGTGCCAGCAGCTTAAACTTTAGAGATGAGCAGTTCTTC. Its translation: CASSLNFRDEQFF. The V gene is TRBV7-9, the J gene TRBJ2-1; the D is unclear. The CDR3 consists of 13 residues. The V end lost 2 bases, the J end lost 8 bases, and 10 bases lay between the germline ends. Germline values: CDR1 SEHNR, CDR2 FQNEAQ (reference sequence).

The rearrangement uses TRBV4-2 and TRBJ2-1; TRBD1 aligns across 7 bases. CDR1 LGHNA and CDR2 YNFKEQ come from the germline V gene. CDR3 length equals 16 residues. V was pared by 4 bases and J by 6 bases, with 12 bases of the junction left unmatched. The CDR3 bases are TGTGCCAGCAGCCCAACGACAGGGAGCCACCCCAATGAGCAGTTCTTC. Its protein product is CASSPTTGSHPNEQFF.

The chain uses TRBV2 and TRBJ1-4, with D possibly TRBD1 on 6 matching bases. The V gene lost 5 bases and the J gene lost 4 bases, with 11 bases spanning the gap. Germline V gene data show CDR1 as SNHLY and CDR2 as FYNNEI. The CDR3 sequence is 14 residues long. CDR3 coding DNA: TGTGCCAGCAGTAAGGACAGTTATAATGAAAAACTGTTTTTT. The encoded protein is CASSKDSYNEKLFF.

This clone was counted a few times. This chain uses TRBV19 with TRBJ1-6; TRBD1 is a possible D gene (5 bases). In germline, CDR1 is LNHDA, CDR2 SQIVND (reference sequence). With 3 bases removed from V and 14 bases from J, the gap between germline ends came to 11 bases. The CDR3 spans 12 residues. CDR3 amino acids: CASSIRDSTLHF. Written as DNA, the CDR3 is TGTGCCAGTAGTATCCGGGACTCCACCCTCCACTTT. Complete variable domain (other parts from reference TRBV19 and TRBJ1-6): DGGITQSPKYLFRKEGQNVTLSCEQNLNHDAMYWYRQDPGQGLRLIYYSQIVNDFQKGDIAEGYSVSREKKESFPLTVTSAQKNPTAFYLCASSIRDSTLHFGNGTRLTVT.

The chain uses TRBV5-5 and TRBJ1-2, with D perhaps matching TRBD1 (5 bases). Germline V gene data show CDR1 as SGHKS and CDR2 as YYEKEE (reference sequence). This CDR3 is built from 13 residues. V lost 0 bases to trimming and J lost 4 bases, with 7 bases between them. This CDR3 is CASSLAGSYGYTF. Here the CDR3 DNA reads TGTGCCAGCAGCTTGGCAGGGTCCTATGGCTACACCTTC.

The chain has TRBV6-5 and TRBJ1-5; the D is unclear. The CDR3 runs 15 residues. The V end lost 6 bases, the J end lost 3 bases, and 15 bases lay between the germline ends. Germline values: CDR1 MNHEY, CDR2 SVGAGI. Written as DNA, the CDR3 is TGTGCCAGCAGCCCCGAAGGGAGCACCAATCAGCCCCAGCATTTT. Protein sequence: CASSPEGSTNQPQHF.

This clone was observed a handful of times. The chain uses TRBV18 and TRBJ2-5, with 7 bases aligning to TRBD1. Germline V gives CDR1 KGHSH, CDR2 LQKENI. J lost 2 bases, V lost 6 bases, and 9 bases had no gene match. The CDR3 is 15 amino acids. CDR3 DNA: TGTGCCAGCTCCCCCCGACAGGGAACTCAAGAGACCCAGTACTTC. Amino acid sequence: CASSPRQGTQETQYF.

A single count supports this clone. The rearrangement links TRBV10-3 to TRBJ1-4; 11 bases are shared with TRBD1. V was clipped by 6 bases and J by 8 bases; unmatched bases: 5. The germline V gene encodes CDR1 ENHRY and CDR2 SYGVKD. The CDR3 totals 14 residues. The CDR3 coding sequence is TGTGCCATCAGCAGCGGGACAGGGGGAGAAAAACTGTTTTTT. It yields the protein CAISSGTGGEKLFF.

The J gene is TRBJ2-4, the V gene TRBV4-1, with 11 bases that match TRBD2. V was clipped by 0 bases and J by 7 bases; unmatched bases: 5. The CDR3 covers 16 residues. The germline CDR1 and CDR2 sequences are MGHRA and YSYEKL. The CDR3 DNA sequence: TGCGCCAGCAGCCAAGATCAGGCTAGCGGGGGGAACATTCAGTACTTC. Protein: CASSQDQASGGNIQYF.

The gene calls are TRBV28 and TRBJ2-1; 11 bases line up with TRBD2. The germline V gene encodes CDR1 MDHEN and CDR2 SYDVKM. J was trimmed by 4 bases and V by 5 bases; bases with no gene match: 7. The CDR3 runs 16 residues. CDR3 DNA: TGTGCCAGCAGTGGACTAGCGGGTATCGAGTACAATGAGCAGTTCTTC. It is translated as CASSGLAGIEYNEQFF.

The rearrangement joins TRBV5-1 to TRBJ1-3; 8 bases are shared with TRBD1. CDR1 SGHRS and CDR2 YFSETQ come from the germline V gene. There are 16 residues in the CDR3. The V segment lost 6 bases and the J segment 0 bases; nucleotides outside the gene matches: 8. The CDR3 protein is CASTRTGTNSGNTIYF. DNA for the CDR3: TGCGCCAGCACCCGGACAGGGACCAACTCTGGAAACACCATATATTTT.

The chain has TRBV3-1 (or the pseudogene TRBV3-2) and TRBJ2-3; D remains unclear. V lost 0 bases to trimming and J lost 2 bases, with 9 bases between them. In germline, CDR1 is LGHDT, CDR2 YNNKEL (reference sequence). The CDR3 is made up of 15 amino acids. Here the CDR3 reads CASSQDPIPTDTQYF. DNA for the CDR3: TGTGCCAGCAGCCAAGATCCCATTCCCACAGATACGCAGTATTTT.

This clone was seen a single time. The chain is built from TRBV6-1 and TRBJ1-1, with 11 bases identical to TRBD1. CDR3 length: 16 residues. The trim removed 4 bases at V and 4 bases at J, leaving 8 bases unmatched. The germline V gene encodes CDR1 MNHNS and CDR2 SASEGT. CDR3 protein: CASSAIPGTGGTEAFF. CDR3 DNA sequence: TGTGCCAGCAGTGCTATTCCCGGGACAGGGGGCACTGAAGCTTTCTTT.

The genes are TRBV4-3 and TRBJ2-6; a possible D gene is TRBD1 (6 bases). From germline, CDR1 is LGHNA and CDR2 YSLEER. The CDR3 totals 18 residues. V lost 4 bases, J lost 0 bases, and 16 bases lay in between. The CDR3 loop is CASSPQPGDASGANVLTF. CDR3 bases: TGCGCCAGCAGCCCGCAGCCAGGGGACGCCTCTGGGGCCAACGTCCTGACTTTC.

This clone was seen a single time. This chain connects TRBV4-3 to TRBJ2-7; TRBD2 matches at 8 bases. The V segment lost 0 bases and the J segment 0 bases; nucleotides outside the gene matches: 4. Germline CDR1 LGHNA, CDR2 YSLEER. The CDR3 totals 16 residues. DNA of the CDR3: TGCGCCAGCAGCCAAGAACTAGCGGCAATCTCCTACGAGCAGTACTTC. It encodes CASSQELAAISYEQYF.

This rearrangement joins TRBV5-8 to TRBJ2-7, with 7 bases aligning to TRBD1. This CDR3 region has 13 residues. The germline gives CDR1 SGHTS, CDR2 YDEGEE. The J segment lost 2 bases and the V segment lost 1 base, leaving 0 bases of the junction unmatched. CDR3 nucleotide sequence: TGTGCCAGCAGCTTGAGGGGGCCCTACGAGCAGTACTTC. Protein: CASSLRGPYEQYF.

The genes are TRBV6-5 and TRBJ1-2, with D hard to call. V was pared by 2 bases and J by 12 bases, with 10 bases between. Germline values: CDR1 MNHEY, CDR2 SVGAGI. This CDR3 spans 11 amino acids. As DNA, the CDR3 is TGTGCCAGCAGTTACGCGGGGTCAGACACCTTC. Its translation is CASSYAGSDTF.

This chain links TRBV4-3 with TRBJ1-4, with D perhaps TRBD1 (6 bases). The CDR3 is 14 residues long. Germline values: CDR1 LGHNA, CDR2 YSLEER. V dropped 0 bases and J dropped 5 bases, with 7 bases sitting between them. The CDR3 spells CASSQDTGNEKLFF. DNA of the CDR3: TGCGCCAGCAGCCAAGATACAGGGAATGAAAAACTGTTTTTT.

This clone was picked up one time. The V call is TRBV4-1, the J call TRBJ1-2, with TRBD1 as a possible D gene (6 bases). Trimming took 0 bases from V and 5 from J, leaving 13 bases between them. The germline V gene encodes CDR1 MGHRA and CDR2 YSYEKL. This CDR3 has 15 amino acids. In DNA, the CDR3 is TGCGCCAGCAGCCAAGAGGGTGGCAGGGGATATGGCTACACCTTC. It specifies CASSQEGGRGYGYTF.